This T cell receptor beta chain was recovered during a study of blood T cell repertoires in COVID-19. Background on the study: Samples representing acute and convalescent COVID-19 were sourced from the United States, Italy and Spain.

Produced via immunoSEQ multiplex PCR; TCRdb's table is partial and in-frame only. In the table there are around 43,000 clones, around 86% of which are singletons. After removal of 7 bases from V and 5 bases from J, the junction contained 6 bases not matched to a gene. CDR1 SGHAT and CDR2 FQNNGV come from the germline V gene. This CDR3 spans 15 amino acids. The TCR was taken from a man between 50 and 59 years old with active COVID-19. This chain uses TRBV11-2 with TRBJ2-2; 11 nucleotides match TRBD1. The sample comprised peripheral blood. In DNA, the CDR3 is TGTGCCAGCACCCGCGGGACAGGGGGAACCGGGGAGCTGTTTTTT. Protein product: CASTRGTGGTGELFF.